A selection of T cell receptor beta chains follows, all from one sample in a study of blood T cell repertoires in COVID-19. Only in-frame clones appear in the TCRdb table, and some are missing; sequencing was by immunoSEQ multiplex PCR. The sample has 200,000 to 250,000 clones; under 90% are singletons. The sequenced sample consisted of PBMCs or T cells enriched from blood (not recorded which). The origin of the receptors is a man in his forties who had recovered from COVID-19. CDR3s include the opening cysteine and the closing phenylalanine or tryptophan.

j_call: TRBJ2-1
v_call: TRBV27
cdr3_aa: CASSRMSGRVNEQFF

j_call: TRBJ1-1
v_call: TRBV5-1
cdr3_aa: CASSLGTGASTEAFF

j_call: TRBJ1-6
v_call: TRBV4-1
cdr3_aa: CASSQDPGFRNSPLHF

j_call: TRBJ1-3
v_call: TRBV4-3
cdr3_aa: CASSQDGGSGNTIYF

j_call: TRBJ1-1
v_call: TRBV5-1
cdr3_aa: CASSMEGGADTEAFF

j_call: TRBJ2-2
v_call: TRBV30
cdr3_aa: CAWSQGHESGELFF

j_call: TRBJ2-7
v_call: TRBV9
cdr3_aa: CASSIGQSYEQYF

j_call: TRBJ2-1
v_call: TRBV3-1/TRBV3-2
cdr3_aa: CASSQDYGAGETNEQFF

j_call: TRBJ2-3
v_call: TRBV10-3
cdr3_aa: CATTGTSGGTDTQYF

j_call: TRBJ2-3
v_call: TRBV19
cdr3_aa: CASRAGAGDTQYF

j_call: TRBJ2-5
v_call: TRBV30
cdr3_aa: CAGSWGERGETQYF

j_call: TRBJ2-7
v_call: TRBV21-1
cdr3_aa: CASSRRGPYEQYF

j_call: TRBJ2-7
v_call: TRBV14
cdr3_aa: CASSQPGQGWEQYF

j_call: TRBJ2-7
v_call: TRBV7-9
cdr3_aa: CASSPSHGQDTYEQYF

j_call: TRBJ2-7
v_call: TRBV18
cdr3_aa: CASSLSTGSSEQYF

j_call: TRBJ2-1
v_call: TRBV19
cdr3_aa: CASSDVRGGRRFF

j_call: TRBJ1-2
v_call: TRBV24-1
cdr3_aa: CATSDSRLRDYGYTF

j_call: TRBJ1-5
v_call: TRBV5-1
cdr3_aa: CASSYNRGQPQHF

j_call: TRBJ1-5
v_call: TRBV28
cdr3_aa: CASRRTGTQPQHF

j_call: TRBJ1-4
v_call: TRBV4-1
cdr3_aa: CASSQEVGLGQEKLFF

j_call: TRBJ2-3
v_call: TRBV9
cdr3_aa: CASSVGRGASTDTQYF

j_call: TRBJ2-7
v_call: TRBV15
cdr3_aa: CATSGTGFYEQYF

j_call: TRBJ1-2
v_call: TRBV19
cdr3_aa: CASSRKGDNYGYTF

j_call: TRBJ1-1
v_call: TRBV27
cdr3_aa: CASTHDRGNTEAFF

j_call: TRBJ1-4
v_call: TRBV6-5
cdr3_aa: CASSYSRGSGEKLFF

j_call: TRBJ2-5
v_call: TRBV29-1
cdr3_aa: CSVGPGETQYF

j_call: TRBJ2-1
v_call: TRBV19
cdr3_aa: CASTQGAGPSYNEQFF

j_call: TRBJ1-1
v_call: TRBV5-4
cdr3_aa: CASSNPQGVRTEAFF

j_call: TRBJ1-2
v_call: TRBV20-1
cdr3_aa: CSSLQRSGYTF

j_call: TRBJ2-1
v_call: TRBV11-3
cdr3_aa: CASSPRLGQSVEQFF

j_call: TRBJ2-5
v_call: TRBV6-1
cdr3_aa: CASSEAFGLAGVISETQYF

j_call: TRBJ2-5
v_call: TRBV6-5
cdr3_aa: CASTLAGQETQYF

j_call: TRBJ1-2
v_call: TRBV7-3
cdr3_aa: CASSLGTAYGYTF

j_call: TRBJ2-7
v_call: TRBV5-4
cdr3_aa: CASSSYRGTYEQYF

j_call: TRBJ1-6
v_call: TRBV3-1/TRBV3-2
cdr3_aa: CASSQAGGEVLHF

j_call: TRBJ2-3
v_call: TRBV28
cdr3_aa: CASSSSILGQGRPDTQYF

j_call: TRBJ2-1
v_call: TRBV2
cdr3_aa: CASRPDRYNEQFF